These T cell receptor beta chains were read from a single sample in a study of T cell responses to AZD1222 COVID-19 vaccine. Only in-frame clones appear in the TCRdb table, and some are missing; sequencing was by immunoSEQ multiplex PCR. Of fewer than 130,000 clones listed, roughly 90% were seen once; the top ten hold around 1.6%. Here the sequenced sample was peripheral blood, taken on day 0 of AZD1222 vaccination. These receptors were collected from an adult in good health. Both conserved end residues are part of each CDR3. The D gene is left open where the match is weak. Clone size is given for some rows only: seen once, a few or many times, or a class if the clone is expanded.

j_call v_call clone_size d_call cdr3_nt cdr3_aa
TRBJ2-5 TRBV27 NA TRBD2 TGTGCCAGCAGTTTATCGGGACTAGGGTACAAGACCCAGTACTTC CASSLSGLGYKTQYF
TRBJ1-5 TRBV6-5 NA NA TGTGCCAGCAGTTACTCTGGGGGGAGCAATCAGCCCCAGCATTTT CASSYSGGSNQPQHF
TRBJ1-6 TRBV30 NA TRBD1 TGTGCCTGGAATCGACAGGGCTCCTATAATTCACCCCTCCACTTT CAWNRQGSYNSPLHF
TRBJ1-2 TRBV14 NA NA TGTGCCAGCAGCCAGATCCCCACGGGGAGCTATGGCTACACCTTC CASSQIPTGSYGYTF
TRBJ1-6 TRBV7-9 NA NA TGTGCCAGCAGCTTAGGAGGTCCGGAGACACCCCTCCACTTT CASSLGGPETPLHF
TRBJ2-3 TRBV30 once TRBD2 TGTGCCTGGAGTGTGGGGACTAGCGGAAACACAGATACGCAGTATTTT CAWSVGTSGNTDTQYF
TRBJ2-6 TRBV19 NA NA TGTGCCAGTAGTATAACAGGGTCAGGGGTCGGGGCCAACGTCCTGACTTTC CASSITGSGVGANVLTF
TRBJ2-3 TRBV3-1/TRBV3-2 NA TRBD2 TGTGCCAGCAGCCAAGTAAAGCGGGGGGGAAACAGGGACACAGATACGCAGTATTTT CASSQVKRGGNRDTDTQYF
TRBJ1-2 TRBV12-3/TRBV12-4 NA TRBD1 TGTGCCAGCAGTCCGGGACAGGTGTATGGCTACACCTTC CASSPGQVYGYTF
TRBJ2-1 TRBV23-1 NA TRBD2 TGCGCCAGCAGCCTTCAGCGGGAGCGGTACAATGAGCAGTTCTTC CASSLQRERYNEQFF
TRBJ1-2 TRBV6-6 NA NA TGTGCCAGCAGTATAGACCCAAACTATGGCTACACCTTC CASSIDPNYGYTF
TRBJ2-3 TRBV7-9 NA NA TGTGCCAGCAGCTCAAACTGGGGTCTAGCTGAGAGTAGCACAGATACGCAGTATTTT CASSSNWGLAESSTDTQYF
TRBJ1-4 TRBV19 NA NA TGTGCCAGTAGTATAGGTGGACAGGAAAAACTGTTTTTT CASSIGGQEKLFF
TRBJ1-6 TRBV13 NA NA TGTGCCAGCAGCCTTCGACCCAATTCACCCCTCCACTTT CASSLRPNSPLHF
TRBJ2-2 TRBV18 NA TRBD2 TGTGCCAGCTCACAAGCGGGAGGCACGAACACCGGGGAGCTGTTTTTT CASSQAGGTNTGELFF
TRBJ1-5 TRBV2 NA NA TGTGCCAGCAGTGGGCAGCAAAATCAGCCCCAGCATTTT CASSGQQNQPQHF
TRBJ2-5 TRBV7-2 NA NA TGTGCCAGCAGCTCCAGAGGGGGGAACCAAGAGACCCAGTACTTC CASSSRGGNQETQYF
TRBJ1-2 TRBV6-4 NA NA TGTGCCAGCAGTGTCTCCTTCCTTGGGACTAACTATGGCTACACCTTC CASSVSFLGTNYGYTF
TRBJ2-3 TRBV6-5 NA NA TGTGCCAGCAGTTCACAGGGATCCCTCGCAGATACGCAGTATTTT CASSSQGSLADTQYF
TRBJ2-1 TRBV6-1 NA NA TGTGCCAGCAGTGACGGTTGGGGGGAGGTGAATGAGCAGTTCTTC CASSDGWGEVNEQFF
TRBJ1-5 TRBV29-1 NA NA TGCAGCGCAGAACTGGGAGAAAGCAATCAGCCCCAGCATTTT CSAELGESNQPQHF
TRBJ2-1 TRBV7-9 NA TRBD2 TGTGCCAGCAGCGCCGGGACTAGCGTCAATGAGCAGTTCTTC CASSAGTSVNEQFF
TRBJ2-2 TRBV2 NA TRBD2 TGTGCCAGGGGATCTAGCGGGGGGCTGAACACCGGGGAGCTGTTTTTT CARGSSGGLNTGELFF